This TCR beta chain was documented in a study of T-cell memory formation after mild COVID-19. Study-level background: Largely donor-specific sequence clusters came from two donors.

Study results and limitations: Largely, contracting CD4+ clones fell within CM and EM, and contracting CD8+ clones within EMRA. Contracting clones from day 15 to 85 had balanced CD4/CD8; later expanders favoured CD4+.

This clonotype has ten or more counts. The antigen is undetermined. TCRdb independently ran MiXCR on the 5' RACE reads; one entry per CDR3 protein. This table holds approximately 150,000 distinct CDR3 sequences, about 6.1% found once. The CDR3 spans 16 residues. Germline CDR1 SEHNR, CDR2 FQNEAQ (reference sequence). Trimming took 1 base from V and 1 from J, leaving 11 bases between them. Sequencing used PBMCs or a T cell subset sorted from them (not recorded which). The chain couples TRBV7-9 to TRBJ1-5, with a tentative D call TRBD1 (5 bases). The receptor's source is an adult woman who had mild COVID-19 (a few samples of this study predate the infection). Cell type and time point are not known. CDR3: CASSLDLGDSNQPQHF. The DNA for the CDR3 is TGTGCCAGCAGCTTAGATCTTGGGGACAGCAATCAGCCCCAGCATTTT.